This T cell receptor beta chain derives from a study of blood T cell repertoires in COVID-19. Study-level information: Acute and convalescent COVID-19 samples came from the United States, Italy and Spain.

This clone was detected a few times. Seattle participants joined during active infection and were tracked over time. Per the original methods: From reference gene primer amplification, estimates of nucleated cell counts were derived. Profiled with immunoSEQ multiplex PCR; TCRdb holds only in-frame clones, not every one. The DNA was the basis for D and trimming; V, J and clone size are from that table. The sample includes fewer than 350,000 clones, approximately 86% seen only once; the top ten take 7.5% to 10%. Per germline, CDR1 SGHTA and CDR2 FQGNSA. The CDR3 is made up of 14 amino acids. J gave up 7 bases and V 6 bases, and 6 bases lay outside the gene matches.

The sequencing sample was made of peripheral blood. The TCR sequence derives from a young man with COVID-19, enrolled during active disease. The V gene is TRBV7-2, the J gene TRBJ2-1; TRBD2 agrees at 10 bases. Written as DNA, the CDR3 is TGTGCCAGCAGTTCTAGCGGGAGAGCAAATGAGCAGTTCTTC. Its translation is CASSSSGRANEQFF.